The rows below give T cell receptor beta chains drawn from one sample of a study of cytomegalovirus exposure and HLA in healthy donors. Clones were sequenced by immunoSEQ multiplex PCR, and TCRdb holds only the in-frame ones, with some missing. The top ten clones hold around 10% of a sample with roughly 100,000 clones, 76% of them seen once. Sample: PBMCs. Source of these receptors: a woman under 30 in good health and CMV-seropositive. Each CDR3 is given with its conserved first and last residue. A D gene is named only where the DNA matches it firmly. A row's size may be missing; if present it is once, few, many or a size class.

D gene	clone size	V gene	J gene	CDR3 protein	CDR3 DNA
-	once	TRBV5-1	TRBJ2-1	CASSSVRGSGNEQFF	TGCGCCAGCAGCTCGGTGCGGGGCAGTGGGAATGAGCAGTTCTTC
-	-	TRBV5-1	TRBJ1-6	CASSPRQDNSPLHF	TGCGCCAGCAGCCCTCGGCAGGATAATTCACCCCTCCACTTT
-	-	TRBV28	TRBJ2-3	CASSLPTDTQYF	TGTGCCAGCAGTTTACCTACAGATACGCAGTATTTT
TRBD1	-	TRBV5-1	TRBJ2-5	CASSSWTGSQETQYF	TGCGCCAGCAGCTCCTGGACAGGTTCCCAAGAGACCCAGTACTTC
TRBD2	few	TRBV29-1	TRBJ2-3	CSVAGTSGADTQYF	TGCAGCGTTGCCGGGACTAGCGGCGCAGATACGCAGTATTTT
-	-	TRBV29-1	TRBJ1-1	CSVGTGRVTEAFF	TGCAGCGTTGGAACAGGGAGAGTCACTGAAGCTTTCTTT
TRBD2	-	TRBV7-9	TRBJ2-1	CASRPTSGRGGSNEQFF	TGTGCCAGCAGACCGACTAGCGGGAGGGGGGGTAGCAATGAGCAGTTCTTC
TRBD2	-	TRBV7-9	TRBJ2-1	CASSTRTSGSDEQFF	TGTGCCAGCAGCACCCGGACTAGCGGGAGCGATGAGCAGTTCTTC
-	few	TRBV28	TRBJ2-7	CASSSGTTLYEQYF	TGTGCCAGCAGTTCCGGGACAACGCTTTACGAGCAGTACTTC
TRBD1	once	TRBV2	TRBJ2-7	CASSKDRVGEQYF	TGTGCCAGCAGCAAGGACAGGGTGGGCGAGCAGTACTTC
-	-	TRBV6-6	TRBJ2-3	CAVLYDRYTDTQYF	TGTGCTGTTCTTTACGACAGATACACAGATACGCAGTATTTT
TRBD1	medium-sized	TRBV7-9	TRBJ2-7	CASSFRDRGGYEQYF	TGTGCCAGCAGCTTCCGGGACAGGGGAGGCTACGAGCAGTACTTC
-	-	TRBV15	TRBJ1-5	CATSRGGTGGQPQHF	TGTGCCACCAGCAGGGGGGGAACCGGAGGGCAGCCCCAGCATTTT
-	-	TRBV7-3	TRBJ2-2	CASSLSVGLGTGELFF	TGTGCCAGCAGCTTAAGTGTGGGGCTGGGCACCGGGGAGCTGTTTTTT
-	few	TRBV2	TRBJ1-6	CASSGSYNSPLHF	TGTGCCAGCAGTGGCAGCTATAATTCACCCCTCCACTTT
-	-	TRBV7-6	TRBJ2-1	CASSSGQGGLNNEQFF	TGTGCCAGCAGCTCCGGGCAGGGCGGTCTGAACAATGAGCAGTTCTTC
TRBD2	-	TRBV5-4	TRBJ2-3	CASSLGTSGSDTQYF	TGTGCCAGCAGCTTGGGGACTAGCGGATCCGATACGCAGTATTTT
TRBD2	-	TRBV4-1	TRBJ2-1	CASSHGVAGGFYNEQFF	TGCGCCAGCAGCCACGGGGTGGCGGGAGGATTTTACAATGAGCAGTTCTTC
-	-	TRBV7-9	TRBJ1-1	CASSFEGGDEAFF	TGTGCCAGCAGCTTTGAGGGAGGGGATGAAGCTTTCTTT
-	-	TRBV21-1	TRBJ2-7	CASPTTTPHYEQYF	TGTGCCAGCCCTACTACGACTCCCCACTACGAGCAGTACTTC
-	-	TRBV7-9	TRBJ2-1	CASSLAGTYNEQFF	TGTGCCAGCAGCTTAGCTGGCACCTACAATGAGCAGTTCTTC
-	-	TRBV6-6	TRBJ2-7	CATQSGSGGYEQYF	TGTGCCACCCAGTCCGGGTCAGGAGGTTACGAGCAGTACTTC
TRBD2	-	TRBV5-6	TRBJ2-1	CASSLSRLATSEQFF	TGTGCCAGCAGCTTGTCTCGACTAGCAACCAGTGAGCAGTTCTTC
-	-	TRBV2	TRBJ2-3	CASSGKRGDTQYF	TGTGCCAGCAGCGGTAAGAGAGGAGATACGCAGTATTTT
TRBD1	-	TRBV5-1	TRBJ2-7	CASSLGRTGHYEQYF	TGCGCCAGCAGCTTGGGGAGGACAGGGCACTACGAGCAGTACTTC
TRBD2	few	TRBV19	TRBJ2-3	CASSSPGLADTQYF	TGTGCCAGTAGTTCCCCGGGACTAGCAGATACGCAGTATTTT
-	few	TRBV6-5	TRBJ1-3	CASSPWRGSTIYF	TGTGCCAGCAGCCCTTGGCGAGGGAGCACCATATATTTT
-	-	TRBV19	TRBJ1-1	CASSRPGRTEAFF	TGTGCCAGTAGCCGACCAGGGCGAACTGAAGCTTTCTTT
-	-	TRBV6-6	TRBJ1-6	CASSYPGQGYHF	TGTGCCAGCAGTTATCCGGGACAAGGTTATCACTTT
-	-	TRBV19	TRBJ2-5	CASSTGETQYF	TGTGCCAGTAGCACGGGGGAGACCCAGTACTTC
-	-	TRBV5-8	TRBJ2-2	CASSLAPGYLTGELFF	TGTGCCAGCAGCTTGGCGCCAGGGTATCTCACCGGGGAGCTGTTTTTT
TRBD2	-	TRBV19	TRBJ2-1	CASTLAGAGTSEQFF	TGTGCCAGTACCCTAGCGGGAGCTGGGACGAGTGAGCAGTTCTTC
-	-	TRBV15	TRBJ1-4	CATKPSGLNFEKLFF	TGTGCCACAAAGCCCAGCGGGTTGAATTTCGAAAAACTGTTTTTT
TRBD2	-	TRBV27	TRBJ2-7	CASSPGLAGSYEQYF	TGTGCCAGCAGTCCGGGACTAGCGGGTTCCTACGAGCAGTACTTC
-	-	TRBV27	TRBJ2-2	CASSLDWVTGELFF	TGTGCCAGCAGTTTAGACTGGGTCACCGGGGAGCTGTTTTTT
-	-	TRBV6-5	TRBJ1-3	CASIPGLGNTIYF	TGTGCCAGCATTCCCGGGTTGGGAAACACCATATATTTT
-	-	TRBV27	TRBJ1-2	CASSLGPSRVYGYTF	TGTGCCAGCAGTTTAGGGCCCAGCAGGGTCTATGGCTACACCTTC
TRBD1	-	TRBV2	TRBJ2-2	CASSRQGAGTGELFF	TGTGCCAGCAGTAGACAGGGGGCGGGCACCGGGGAGCTGTTTTTT
-	-	TRBV9	TRBJ2-2	CASSVARAPGELFF	TGTGCCAGCAGCGTAGCGAGAGCACCCGGGGAGCTGTTTTTT